This is a list of T cell receptor beta chains from one sample in a study of blood T cell repertoires in COVID-19. TCRdb keeps only in-frame clones here, not all; method: immunoSEQ multiplex PCR. The sample shows 290,000 or so clones, 85% of them seen only once. Sequenced input: peripheral blood. The receptors derive from a man between 50 and 59 years old with active or convalescent COVID-19. The CDR3 runs from the conserved cysteine through the conserved F or W. The D gene is left open where the match is weak. The size of a clone is reported for some rows only, either as once, few or many, or as a class for expanded clones.

j_call: TRBJ1-2
d_call: -
clone_size: -
v_call: TRBV12-3/TRBV12-4
cdr3_nt: TGTGCCAGCAGTTATGGGGGGGAGTATGGCTACACCTTC
cdr3_aa: CASSYGGEYGYTF

j_call: TRBJ1-2
d_call: TRBD1
clone_size: -
v_call: TRBV18
cdr3_nt: TGTGCCAGCTCACCCTCCGGGACAGACAACTATGGCTACACCTTC
cdr3_aa: CASSPSGTDNYGYTF

j_call: TRBJ1-2
d_call: TRBD1
clone_size: -
v_call: TRBV5-1
cdr3_nt: TGCGCCAGCAGCCCGGGGACAGGCTCCCGGAGAGAGGGCTACACCTTC
cdr3_aa: CASSPGTGSRREGYTF

j_call: TRBJ2-5
d_call: -
clone_size: few
v_call: TRBV9
cdr3_nt: TGTGCCAGCAGCGTAGTACAGGGTGGCCCCCAAGAGACCCAGTACTTC
cdr3_aa: CASSVVQGGPQETQYF

j_call: TRBJ1-1
d_call: -
clone_size: -
v_call: TRBV27
cdr3_nt: TGTGCCAGCAGTTTGTTCAGGGGAACTGAAGCTTTCTTT
cdr3_aa: CASSLFRGTEAFF

j_call: TRBJ2-3
d_call: TRBD1
clone_size: -
v_call: TRBV6-6
cdr3_nt: TGTGCCAGCACCCCCGGGACAGGGAGGGAAGATACGCAGTATTTT
cdr3_aa: CASTPGTGREDTQYF

j_call: TRBJ2-5
d_call: TRBD1
clone_size: -
v_call: TRBV3-1/TRBV3-2
cdr3_nt: TGTGCCAGCAGCCCGTCCCGGGACAGGCGACTTCCGAGACTGTACCAAGAGACCCAATACTTC
cdr3_aa: CASSPSRDRRLPRLYQETQYF

j_call: TRBJ2-1
d_call: -
clone_size: -
v_call: TRBV5-5
cdr3_nt: TGTGCCAGCAGCTTGGAGATTCCCACCCCAGATGAGCAGTTCTTC
cdr3_aa: CASSLEIPTPDEQFF

j_call: TRBJ1-2
d_call: -
clone_size: once
v_call: TRBV5-1
cdr3_nt: TGCGCCAGCAGCGTGGAAGGAGGACTGGCCTATGGCTACACCTTC
cdr3_aa: CASSVEGGLAYGYTF

j_call: TRBJ2-7
d_call: TRBD1
clone_size: few
v_call: TRBV6-1
cdr3_nt: TGTGCCAGCAGTGAATTTCCCCAGGACAGGACCTCCTACGAGCAGTACTTC
cdr3_aa: CASSEFPQDRTSYEQYF

j_call: TRBJ2-6
d_call: TRBD2
clone_size: -
v_call: TRBV2
cdr3_nt: TGTGCCAGCAGTTCCATAGGACTAGCGGGTCTATCTGGGGCCAACGTCCTGACTTTC
cdr3_aa: CASSSIGLAGLSGANVLTF

j_call: TRBJ1-2
d_call: -
clone_size: -
v_call: TRBV28
cdr3_nt: TGTGCCAGCAGTTTAATGGTAGCACCGGTCTATGGCTACACCTTC
cdr3_aa: CASSLMVAPVYGYTF

j_call: TRBJ1-5
d_call: -
clone_size: few
v_call: TRBV4-1
cdr3_nt: TGCGCCAGCAGCCAAGCCTGGTCCGGGGATCAGCCCCAGCATTTT
cdr3_aa: CASSQAWSGDQPQHF

j_call: TRBJ2-3
d_call: TRBD1
clone_size: -
v_call: TRBV5-1
cdr3_nt: TGCGCCAGCAGCCCGAACAGGGGATGGGATACGCAGTATTTT
cdr3_aa: CASSPNRGWDTQYF

j_call: TRBJ2-7
d_call: -
clone_size: -
v_call: TRBV27
cdr3_nt: TGTGCCAGCGGCATTCCCTACGAGCAGTACTTC
cdr3_aa: CASGIPYEQYF

j_call: TRBJ1-5
d_call: -
clone_size: once
v_call: TRBV7-9
cdr3_nt: TGTGCCAGCAGCTTGACAGCAGATCAGCCCCAGCATTTT
cdr3_aa: CASSLTADQPQHF

j_call: TRBJ1-5
d_call: -
clone_size: -
v_call: TRBV18
cdr3_nt: TGTGCCAGCTCACGGGGAGATAGCAATCAGCCCCAGCATTTT
cdr3_aa: CASSRGDSNQPQHF

j_call: TRBJ1-1
d_call: -
clone_size: -
v_call: TRBV7-9
cdr3_nt: TGTGCCAGCAGCTTAAGTCCAGGTGGTTTTACTGAAGCTTTCTTT
cdr3_aa: CASSLSPGGFTEAFF

j_call: TRBJ2-3
d_call: -
clone_size: -
v_call: TRBV27
cdr3_nt: TGTGCCAGCAGTTTATTGGGGCGGGAACCCCCAGATACGCAGTATTTT
cdr3_aa: CASSLLGREPPDTQYF

j_call: TRBJ1-2
d_call: -
clone_size: -
v_call: TRBV5-1
cdr3_nt: TGCGCCAGCAGCTCGGGCGGGATGGGCGGCTACACCTTC
cdr3_aa: CASSSGGMGGYTF

j_call: TRBJ1-3
d_call: -
clone_size: once
v_call: TRBV7-9
cdr3_nt: TGTGCCAGCAGCATCAGGGATTCTGGAAACACCATATATTTT
cdr3_aa: CASSIRDSGNTIYF

j_call: TRBJ2-6
d_call: TRBD1
clone_size: -
v_call: TRBV5-1
cdr3_nt: TGCGCCAGCAGCTCGGAAGACAGGGCTGGGGCCAACGTCCTGACTTTC
cdr3_aa: CASSSEDRAGANVLTF

j_call: TRBJ2-5
d_call: -
clone_size: -
v_call: TRBV10-3
cdr3_nt: TGTGCCATCAGTGAGCAGCAAGAGACCCAGTACTTC
cdr3_aa: CAISEQQETQYF

j_call: TRBJ2-1
d_call: TRBD2
clone_size: -
v_call: TRBV4-2
cdr3_nt: TGTGCCAGCAGCCAAGAATGGGGGACTAGGGTATACAATGAGCAGTTCTTC
cdr3_aa: CASSQEWGTRVYNEQFF